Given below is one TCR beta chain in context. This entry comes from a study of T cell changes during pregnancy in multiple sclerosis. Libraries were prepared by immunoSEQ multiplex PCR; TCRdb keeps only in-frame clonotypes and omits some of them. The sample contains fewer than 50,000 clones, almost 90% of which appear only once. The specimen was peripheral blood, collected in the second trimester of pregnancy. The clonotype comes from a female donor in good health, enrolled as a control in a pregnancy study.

CDR3 coding DNA: TGTGCCAGCAGTGGCTCGACAGGAATAGCGAGGTATTTATACAATGAGCAGTTCTTC. Protein sequence: CASSGSTGIARYLYNEQFF. V gene TRBV2 combines with J gene TRBJ2-1, with D maybe TRBD1 (6 bases). The CDR3 contains 19 residues. V was trimmed by 4 bases and J by 4 bases, leaving 26 bases between them. Germline V gives CDR1 SNHLY, CDR2 FYNNEI.